These 26 T cell receptor beta chains were sequenced from one sample in a study of cytomegalovirus exposure and HLA in healthy donors. It was with 60 Vbeta and 13 Jbeta primers that the PCR ran. Generated by immunoSEQ multiplex PCR, the TCRdb table keeps only in-frame clones and is missing some. The sample holds fewer than 250,000 clones; roughly 88% are singletons and the top ten take roughly 0.7%. Sequenced: PBMCs. These receptors came from a boy between 2 and 10 years old in good health and CMV-seronegative.

V gene TRBV7-8 combines with J gene TRBJ2-1; 15 bases align to TRBD2. The CDR3 sequence is 17 residues long. The germline V gene encodes CDR1 SGHVS and CDR2 FQNEAQ. With 5 bases clipped from V and 0 bases from J, the junction kept 2 bases outside the gene matches. The CDR3 nucleotides read TGTGCCAGCAGCCGGACTAGCGGGGGGGTCTCCTACAATGAGCAGTTCTTC. Amino acids: CASSRTSGGVSYNEQFF. Using reference TRBV7-8 and TRBJ2-1 for the parts outside the CDR3, the full variable domain is GAGVSQSPRYKVAKRGQDVALRCDPISGHVSLFWYQQALGQGPEFLTYFQNEAQLDKSGLPSDRFFAERPEGSVSTLKIQRTQQEDSAVYLCASSRTSGGVSYNEQFFGPGTRLTVL.

With regard to this clone: The junction and the germline gene differ at one end; a read error may be behind it. The chain links TRBV7-7 to TRBJ2-5, with TRBD1 as a possible D gene (6 bases). This CDR3 is built from 14 residues. Looked up from germline, CDR1 is SSHAT and CDR2 is FNYEAQ (reference sequence). CDR3 amino acids: CASSPRAGEKEQYF. The CDR3 DNA follows: TGTGCTAGCAGCCCTAGAGCAGGGGAAAAGGAGCAGTACTTC.

This clone is a singleton in its sample. The chain has TRBV5-1 and TRBJ2-7; D perhaps matches TRBD2 (6 bases). The germline CDR1 and CDR2 sequences are SGHRS and YFSETQ. V gave up 5 bases and J gave up 2 bases, with 14 bases separating them. This CDR3 comprises 14 residues. This chain's CDR3 is CASRRRGTTYEQYF. DNA of the CDR3: TGCGCCAGCAGGAGGCGGGGCACGACCTACGAGCAGTACTTC.

This sequence joins TRBV19 and TRBJ2-7, with 8 bases aligning to TRBD1. V was clipped by 7 bases and J by 0 bases; unmatched bases: 5. This CDR3 has 14 amino acids. Germline V gene lookup returns CDR1 LNHDA and CDR2 SQIVND (reference sequence). CDR3 protein: CASTEDRDSYEQYF. The CDR3 nucleotides read TGTGCCAGTACCGAGGACAGGGACTCCTACGAGCAGTACTTC.

The chain is built from TRBV11-2 and TRBJ2-3; the D gene is possibly TRBD2 (6 bases). The V gene's germline CDR1 is SGHAT and CDR2 FQNNGV. This CDR3 has 16 residues. Trimming took off 1 base at V and 0 bases at J, with 11 bases between the two ends. The CDR3 region has the DNA TGTGCCAGCAGCTTAGTCGCGGGATTTAGCACAGATACGCAGTATTTT. Translating it yields CASSLVAGFSTDTQYF.

J is TRBJ2-1 and V is TRBV6-5, with 7 bases lining up with TRBD1. Germline CDR1 is MNHEY and CDR2 is SVGAGI. The CDR3 is 14 amino acids. J lost 0 bases, V lost 8 bases, and 4 bases had no gene match. The CDR3 protein is CASSHRGSYNEQFF. Here the CDR3 DNA reads TGTGCCAGCTCTCACAGGGGCTCCTACAATGAGCAGTTCTTC.

The chain links TRBV2 to TRBJ2-3; D unresolved. Germline V lookup: CDR1 SNHLY, CDR2 FYNNEI. V was clipped by 4 bases and J by 0 bases, with 8 bases between them. The CDR3 contains 14 residues. CDR3 in amino acids: CASSVTLSTDTQYF. Here the CDR3 DNA reads TGTGCCAGCAGTGTGACACTGAGCACAGATACGCAGTATTTT. Variable domain in full (rest from reference TRBV2 and TRBJ2-3): EPEVTQTPSHQVTQMGQEVILRCVPISNHLYFYWYRQILGQKVEFLVSFYNNEISEKSEIFDDQFSVERPDGSNFTLKIRSTKLEDSAMYFCASSVTLSTDTQYFGPGTRLTVL.

The chain has TRBV14 and TRBJ2-7; D possibly corresponds to TRBD1 (5 bases). Germline assignment: CDR1 SGHDN and CDR2 FVKESK. Deletions cut 0 bases from V and 3 bases from J, with 12 bases between. CDR3 length: 15 amino acids. The CDR3 coding sequence is TGTGCCAGCAGCCAAGATAACAGGCCCCACTACGAGCAGTACTTC. This translates into CASSQDNRPHYEQYF.

The chain joins TRBV5-4 to TRBJ1-1; D unclear. This CDR3 spans 14 amino acids. The germline gives CDR1 SGHNT, CDR2 YYREEE (reference sequence). The V and J ends lost 4 bases and 11 bases respectively, with 21 bases between them. The CDR3: CASSQGRGGIEAFF. Here the CDR3 DNA reads TGTGCCAGCAGCCAAGGACGGGGAGGGATTGAGGCTTTCTTT.

The chain employs TRBV13 and TRBJ2-7; the match to TRBD2 covers 12 bases. Germline V gives CDR1 PRHDT, CDR2 FYEKMQ (reference sequence). Trimming cost V 4 bases and J 3 bases; bases outside gene matches: 4. CDR3 length: 15 residues. The DNA of the CDR3 is TGTGCCAGCAGCTCCCCGACTAGCGGGGGCTACGAGCAGTACTTC. This gives the protein CASSSPTSGGYEQYF.

This chain links TRBV13 with TRBJ2-6; possible D gene TRBD2, 7 bases. Germline-derived CDR1 and CDR2 are PRHDT and FYEKMQ (reference sequence). Deletions cut 1 base from V and 1 base from J, with 14 bases between. This CDR3 has 18 residues. Here the CDR3 reads CASSLVGGAFSGANVLTF. CDR3 DNA sequence: TGTGCCAGCAGCTTAGTGGGGGGGGCCTTTTCTGGGGCCAACGTCCTGACTTTC.

This chain connects TRBV29-1 to TRBJ2-4, with D perhaps TRBD2 (6 bases). The CDR3 runs to 14 residues. Trimming pared 4 bases from V and 11 bases from J, leaving 21 bases between. Germline CDR1 is SQVTM and CDR2 is ANQGSEA. The CDR3 DNA sequence: TGCAGCGTTGCCATCGGGACTGCCCCCTTTCTTCAGTACTTC. This sequence encodes CSVAIGTAPFLQYF. The full variable domain, rest sourced from reference TRBV29-1 and TRBJ2-4, is SAVISQKPSRDICQRGTSLTIQCQVDSQVTMMFWYRQQPGQSLTLIATANQGSEATYESGFVIDKFPISRPNLTFSTLTVSNMSPEDSSIYLCSVAIGTAPFLQYFGAGTRLSVL.

In its sample, this clone was seen a few times. The CDR3 loop reads CAWGAEGNQPQHF. CDR3 coding DNA: TGTGCCTGGGGGGCGGAGGGGAATCAGCCCCAGCATTTT. The chain links TRBV30 to TRBJ1-5; tentative D call: TRBD1 (5 bases). CDR3 length equals 13 residues. Germline values: CDR1 GTSNPN, CDR2 SVGIG (reference sequence). V was cut by 5 bases and J by 4 bases, with 12 bases left in between.

This chain uses TRBV7-3 with TRBJ2-1, with D perhaps TRBD1 (5 bases). Germline V gene data show CDR1 as SGHTA and CDR2 as FQGTGA. The CDR3 runs to 15 residues. Trimming took 5 bases from V and 5 from J, leaving 16 bases between them. The CDR3 nucleotides read TGTGCCAGCAGCCCCCATCAGGGTGTCAACAATGAGCAGTTCTTC. Its protein is CASSPHQGVNNEQFF.

The gene calls are TRBV29-1 and TRBJ2-7, with TRBD1 as a possible D gene (5 bases). V was clipped by 7 bases and J by 2 bases, with 30 bases between them. The CDR3 runs to 18 residues. Germline V CDR1 and CDR2: SQVTM, ANQGSEA. CDR3 residues: CSARFPTGSPPNTYEQYF. As DNA, the CDR3 is TGCAGCGCCCGGTTCCCAACAGGTTCACCGCCCAACACCTACGAGCAGTACTTC.

The chain employs TRBV25-1 and TRBJ2-7, with D possibly being TRBD2 (5 bases). CDR3 length equals 15 residues. Germline lookup yields CDR1 MGHDK and CDR2 SYGVNS. V was pared by 4 bases and J by 0 bases, with 13 bases between. For the CDR3, the DNA is TGTGCCAGCAGTGTGTCACTGGGGAGCTCCTACGAGCAGTACTTC. Its protein is CASSVSLGSSYEQYF.

J is TRBJ2-3 and V is TRBV9; TRBD2 aligns across 12 bases. Germline lookup yields CDR1 SGDLS and CDR2 YYNGEE. Trimming removed 3 bases from V and 7 bases from J; junction bases left unmatched: 9. The CDR3 runs 16 residues. The CDR3 coding sequence is TGTGCCAGCAGCGACCCGACTAGCGGGAGTGGGTATACGCAGTATTTT. Translated: CASSDPTSGSGYTQYF.

The CDR3 sequence: CATSRDRVAGNTIYF. CDR3 DNA sequence: TGTGCCACCAGCAGAGACAGGGTTGCTGGAAACACCATATATTTT. This chain uses TRBV15 with TRBJ1-3; D might be TRBD1 (5 bases). V dropped 0 bases and J dropped 2 bases, with 8 bases sitting between them. Germline lookup yields CDR1 LNHNV and CDR2 YYDKDF (reference sequence). The CDR3 has 15 amino acids. Based on the CDR3 plus reference TRBV15 and TRBJ1-3, the full variable domain is DAMVIQNPRYQVTQFGKPVTLSCSQTLNHNVMYWYQQKSSQAPKLLFHYYDKDFNNEADTPDNFQSRRPNTSFCFLDIRSPGLGDTAMYLCATSRDRVAGNTIYFGEGSWLTVV.

V is TRBV19 and J is TRBJ1-1; D gene ambiguous. The germline gives CDR1 LNHDA, CDR2 SQIVND (reference sequence). There are 12 residues in the CDR3. Trimming pared 5 bases from V and 3 bases from J, leaving 7 bases between. CDR3 bases: TGTGCCAGTAGTCCCAGATACACTGAAGCTTTCTTT. This sequence encodes CASSPRYTEAFF.

The chain has TRBV30 and TRBJ2-5; 11 bases are shared with TRBD2. The V and J ends lost 4 bases and 1 base, in that order; junction bases with no gene match: 5. The germline V gene encodes CDR1 GTSNPN and CDR2 SVGIG (reference sequence). This CDR3 comprises 15 residues. CDR3 DNA: TGTGCCTGGACCCTAGCGGGAGGACCCCAAGAGACCCAGTACTTC. Translated: CAWTLAGGPQETQYF.

This rearrangement joins TRBV6-1 to TRBJ1-2; D is unresolved. The ends were cut back, 5 bases at V and 6 bases at J, with 10 bases in the middle. There are 12 residues in the CDR3. CDR1 MNHNS and CDR2 SASEGT come from the germline V gene. CDR3 loop: CASSHPGHGYTF. In nucleotides, the CDR3 is TGTGCCAGCAGTCACCCAGGCCATGGCTACACCTTC.

A word on this clone: Other DNA sequences from this sample encode an identical CDR3 as well. The genes are TRBV25-1 and TRBJ1-2; 9 nucleotides match TRBD1. CDR3 length: 13 amino acids. CDR1 is MGHDK, CDR2 SYGVNS, per germline. V lost 4 bases to trimming and J lost 9 bases; unmatched junction nucleotides: 6. The CDR3 DNA sequence: TGTGCCAGCAGTGGGGGACAGGGTTATAGCTACACCTTC. Its protein product is CASSGGQGYSYTF.

The genes are TRBV5-5 and TRBJ1-5; D is unresolved. The CDR3 extends over 15 amino acids. V gave up 5 bases and J gave up 0 bases, with 12 bases separating them. Looked up from germline, CDR1 is SGHKS and CDR2 is YYEKEE (reference sequence). The CDR3 DNA is TGTGCCAGCAGGGAGACGGTGTATAGCAATCAGCCCCAGCATTTT. Translating gives CASRETVYSNQPQHF.

V is TRBV9 and J is TRBJ2-3; 10 bases are shared with TRBD1. CDR1 and CDR2 (germline): SGDLS, YYNGEE. V lost 0 bases to trimming and J lost 15 bases; unmatched junction nucleotides: 7. CDR3 length: 13 amino acids. CDR3 DNA sequence: TGTGCCAGCAGCGTAGAGGGAGGGACAGGGGTCTATTTT. It specifies CASSVEGGTGVYF. The variable domain in full, with the rest retrieved from reference TRBV9 and TRBJ2-3, is DSGVTQTPKHLITATGQRVTLRCSPRSGDLSVYWYQQSLDQGLQFLIQYYNGEERAKGNILERFSAQQFPDLHSELNLSSLELGDSALYFCASSVEGGTGVYFGPGTRLTVL.

The chain joins TRBV5-6 to TRBJ1-2; D call uncertain. Germline values: CDR1 SGHDT, CDR2 YYEEEE. V was trimmed by 3 bases and J by 7 bases, leaving 22 bases between them. CDR3 size: 16 residues. The CDR3 nucleotides are TGTGCCAGCAGCTACGGGCTCACCTTTGGAGGATCTGGCTACACCTTC. Amino acid sequence: CASSYGLTFGGSGYTF.

The chain joins TRBV27 to TRBJ2-2; 11 bases line up with TRBD2. V trimming: 0 bases; J trimming: 1 base; junction bases outside the gene matches: 4. Germline CDR1 MNHEY, CDR2 SMNVEV (reference sequence). The CDR3 contains 18 residues. The CDR3 sequence: CASSLSFGLAGNTGELFF. The CDR3 nucleotides read TGTGCCAGCAGTTTATCGTTCGGACTAGCGGGGAACACCGGGGAGCTGTTTTTT.